What follows are 2 T cell receptor beta chains derived from one specimen sequenced in a study of T cell repertoires in cytomegalovirus infection. TCRdb analysed the reads with MiXCR anew, one entry per CDR3 protein. In the table there are 680,000 or so distinct CDR3 sequences, 30% to 40% of which are singletons. Antigen specificity for these receptors is unknown. This material consisted of cultured PBMCs, taken from culture after CMV antigen stimulation. These receptors all come from a human donor in good health (CMV status not recorded). Some clones in this sample may be carry-over from other donors' samples.

The chain has TRBV6-2 or TRBV6-3 and TRBJ1-6; no reliable D call. Per germline, CDR1 MNHEY and CDR2 SVGEGT. V was trimmed by 7 bases and J by 3 bases, leaving 10 bases between them. This CDR3 comprises 14 residues. The CDR3 DNA sequence: TGTGCCAGCAAGATTGGGATCTATAATTCACCCCTCCACTTT. Translated: CASKIGIYNSPLHF.

The rearrangement joins TRBV7-2 to TRBJ1-1; 7 nucleotides line up with TRBD1. Germline CDR1 SGHTA, CDR2 FQGNSA. With 2 bases clipped from V and 10 bases from J, the junction kept 7 bases outside the gene matches. The CDR3 length is 13 residues. The CDR3 is CASSLTGVPLAFF. The DNA for the CDR3 is TGTGCCAGCAGCTTAACAGGGGTCCCGTTAGCTTTCTTT. The full variable domain, its missing parts supplied by reference TRBV7-2 and TRBJ1-1, is GAGVSQSPSNKVTEKGKDVELRCDPISGHTALYWYRQSLGQGLEFLIYFQGNSAPDKSGLPSDRFSAERTGGSVSTLTIQRTQQEDSAVYLCASSLTGVPLAFFGQGTRLTVV.